The source of this T cell receptor beta chain is a study of T-cell memory formation after mild COVID-19. One entry per CDR3 protein, called by TCRdb with MiXCR from the 5' RACE reads. This table holds hundreds of thousands of distinct CDR3 sequences, approximately 15% found once. This clonotype was seen more than once but under ten times. Its specificity is not known. The study, taken as a whole, reports: Shrinking CD4+ clones resided mostly in CM and EM, and CD8+ ones in EMRA.

The CDR3 is 17 residues long. Germline V gives CDR1 MNHEY, CDR2 SVGAGI. V shed 6 bases and J 5 bases; nucleotides not matched to a gene: 17. Sequencing was done on a sample of PBMCs or a T cell subset sorted from them (not recorded which). The chain is built from TRBV6-5 and TRBJ2-7; TRBD1 aligns across 9 bases. The sequence was collected from a man between 18 and 35 years old who had mild COVID-19 (a few samples of this study predate the infection). Cell type and time point are not known. The DNA of the CDR3 is TGTGCCAGCAGCCTCACCGGGACAGGGACGGTAACCGACGAGCAGTACTTC. Translating gives CASSLTGTGTVTDEQYF.